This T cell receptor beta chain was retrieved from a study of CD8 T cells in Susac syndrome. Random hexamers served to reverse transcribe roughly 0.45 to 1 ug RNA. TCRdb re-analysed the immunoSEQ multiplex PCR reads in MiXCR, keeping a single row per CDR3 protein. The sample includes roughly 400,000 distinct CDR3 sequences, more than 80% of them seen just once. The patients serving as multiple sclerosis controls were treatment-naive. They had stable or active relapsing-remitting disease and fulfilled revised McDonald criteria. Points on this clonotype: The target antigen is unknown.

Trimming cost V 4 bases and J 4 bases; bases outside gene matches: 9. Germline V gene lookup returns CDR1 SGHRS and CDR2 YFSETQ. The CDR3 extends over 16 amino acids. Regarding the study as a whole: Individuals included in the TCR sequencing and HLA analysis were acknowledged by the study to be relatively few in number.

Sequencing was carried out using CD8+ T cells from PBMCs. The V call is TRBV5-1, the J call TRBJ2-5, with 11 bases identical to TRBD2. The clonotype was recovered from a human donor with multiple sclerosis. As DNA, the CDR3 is TGCGCCAGCAGCGACTTGGGGCTAGCGGGAGGAGAGACCCAGTACTTC. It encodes CASSDLGLAGGETQYF.